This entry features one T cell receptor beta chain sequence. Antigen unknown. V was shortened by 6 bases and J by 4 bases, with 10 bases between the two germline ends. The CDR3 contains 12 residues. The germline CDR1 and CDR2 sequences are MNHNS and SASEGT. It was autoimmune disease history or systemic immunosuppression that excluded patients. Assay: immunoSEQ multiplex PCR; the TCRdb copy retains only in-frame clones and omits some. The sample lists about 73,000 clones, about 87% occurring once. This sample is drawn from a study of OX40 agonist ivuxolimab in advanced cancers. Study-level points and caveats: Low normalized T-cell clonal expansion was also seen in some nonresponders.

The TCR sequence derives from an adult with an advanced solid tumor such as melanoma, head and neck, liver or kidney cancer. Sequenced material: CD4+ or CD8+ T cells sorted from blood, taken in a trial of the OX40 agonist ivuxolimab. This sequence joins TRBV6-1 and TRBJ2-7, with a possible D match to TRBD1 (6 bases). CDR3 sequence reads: CASSARGYEQYF. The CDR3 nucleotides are TGTGCCAGCAGCGCCAGGGGTTACGAGCAGTACTTC.